A single sample gave rise to the 24 T cell receptor beta chains below, sequenced in a study of cytomegalovirus exposure and HLA in healthy donors listed by TCRdb under 2017. Libraries were made using the immunoSEQ multiplex PCR assay. A mixture of 60 forward primers for TCR Vbeta segments and 13 reverse primers for TCR Jbeta segments was used in the multiplex PCR. TCRdb provides this immuneACCESS table in a form limited to in-frame rearrangements. Some clones are lacking; in checked studies, under half of them reflect an unresolved V gene, and why the rest are absent is not known. For this sample there are approximately 200,000 clones; approximately 81% appear just once. Of the sample, 0.2% to 0.3% is held by the ten largest clones. Sequencing was carried out using PBMCs. The origin of the receptors is a boy under 18 in good health and CMV-seronegative.

This clone has more than one count but fewer than ten. V and J are TRBV29-1 and TRBJ1-1; D is perhaps TRBD1 (6 bases). The CDR3 extends over 10 amino acids. V lost 7 bases and J lost 7, with 10 bases in between. In germline, CDR1 is SQVTM, CDR2 ANQGSEA. The CDR3 sequence: CSGGQIEAFF. DNA for the CDR3: TGCAGCGGGGGGCAGATTGAAGCTTTCTTT.

CDR3 in DNA: TGTGCCAGCCTGACTTTACATCAGCCCCAGCATTTT. Its translation is CASLTLHQPQHF. The chain combines TRBV14 with TRBJ1-5; D unresolved. The CDR3 totals 12 residues. The germline V and J ends were trimmed by 8 bases and 5 bases, with 10 bases remaining between them. Germline CDR1 SGHDN, CDR2 FVKESK. Together with reference TRBV14 and TRBJ1-5, the CDR3 gives the full variable domain: EAGVTQFPSHSVIEKGQTVTLRCDPISGHDNLYWYRRVMGKEIKFLLHFVKESKQDESGMPNNRFLAERTGGTYSTLKVQPAELEDSGVYFCASLTLHQPQHFGDGTRLSIL.

This sequence joins TRBV5-4 and TRBJ2-7; 11 bases are a match to TRBD1. The CDR3 loop spans 15 amino acids. CDR1 and CDR2 (germline): SGHNT, YYREEE (reference sequence). V gave up 5 bases and J gave up 3 bases; unmatched junction bases: 7. The CDR3 region is CASSSYGTGGYEQYF. The CDR3 bases are TGTGCCAGCAGTTCGTACGGGACAGGGGGCTACGAGCAGTACTTC.

The V call is TRBV30, the J call TRBJ2-7; the match to TRBD2 covers 8 bases. The CDR3 length is 21 residues. The germline gives CDR1 GTSNPN, CDR2 SVGIG (reference sequence). V shed 4 bases, J shed 4 bases, and the junction held 30 bases outside the gene matches. The CDR3, as DNA: TGTGCCTGGACCCTCCGATCGGGACTAGAGCTAAAACGCGAGTTACGATACGAGCAGTACTTC. This encodes CAWTLRSGLELKRELRYEQYF.

The CDR3: CAWSVTGAGPDTQYF. CDR3 sequence (DNA): TGTGCCTGGAGTGTTACAGGGGCTGGTCCAGATACGCAGTATTTT. The chain is built from TRBV30 and TRBJ2-3, with 7 positions matching TRBD1. The CDR3 loop spans 15 amino acids. The trim removed 0 bases at V and 4 bases at J, leaving 7 bases unmatched. Germline V CDR1 and CDR2: GTSNPN, SVGIG (reference sequence).

The DNA for the CDR3 is TGTGCCAGTAGTCCTACAGGGTTCTACGAGCAGTACTTC. Its translation: CASSPTGFYEQYF. The rearrangement links TRBV19 to TRBJ2-7, with a weak D call TRBD1 (6 bases). Germline CDR1 reads LNHDA; CDR2 reads SQIVND (reference sequence). V was clipped by 5 bases and J by 3 bases, with 11 bases between them. The CDR3 runs to 13 residues.

The gene calls are TRBV7-9 and TRBJ1-1; D call uncertain. CDR1 is SEHNR and CDR2 is FQNEAQ in the germline V gene (reference sequence). This CDR3 has 12 amino acids. Between the trimmed V and J ends, which lost 8 bases and 0 bases, there was a span of 7 bases. CDR3 sequence: CASRYMNTEAFF. CDR3 nucleotides: TGTGCCAGCCGTTACATGAACACTGAAGCTTTCTTT.

This clone has more than one count but fewer than ten. The rearrangement links TRBV19 to TRBJ1-5; 7 nucleotides match TRBD1. The V segment lost 6 bases and the J segment 8 bases; nucleotides outside the gene matches: 7. Germline V CDR1 and CDR2: LNHDA, SQIVND (reference sequence). The CDR3 sequence is 13 residues long. The CDR3 here is CASRDRQGEPQHF. CDR3 in DNA: TGTGCCAGTAGGGACAGGCAAGGCGAGCCCCAGCATTTT.

The gene calls are TRBV5-1 and TRBJ2-5, with 8 nucleotides matching TRBD1. The end of the DNA aligns better with TRBJ2-7, so the J call may be wrong. The germline V gene encodes CDR1 SGHRS and CDR2 YFSETQ. CDR3 length: 14 residues. CDR3 residues: CASSQGQGIYEQYF. The CDR3 DNA reads as TGCGCCAGCAGCCAAGGACAGGGAATATACGAGCAGTACTTC.

This clone was counted between two and nine times. V and J are TRBV4-1 and TRBJ1-5; no firm D call. This CDR3 comprises 15 residues. Germline V gene data show CDR1 as MGHRA and CDR2 as YSYEKL. Trimming took off 0 bases at V and 7 bases at J, with 13 bases between the two ends. The CDR3 DNA sequence: TGCGCCAGCAGCCAAGAGTTTCGGTTCCAACAGCCCCAGCATTTT. Encoded protein: CASSQEFRFQQPQHF.

This clone appeared once. This chain uses TRBV30 with TRBJ2-5; the match to TRBD2 covers 8 bases. The CDR3 runs to 13 residues. The V gene's germline CDR1 is GTSNPN and CDR2 SVGIG (reference sequence). Trimming at V came to 8 bases and at J to 5 bases, leaving 10 bases not matched to a gene. This chain's CDR3 is CAAGTKRGETQYF. The DNA of the CDR3 is TGTGCCGCCGGAACAAAGCGGGGGGAGACCCAGTACTTC.

The genes are TRBV7-9 and TRBJ1-1; D is unresolved. Germline values: CDR1 SEHNR, CDR2 FQNEAQ (reference sequence). V lost 3 bases to trimming and J lost 6 bases, with 23 bases between them. This CDR3 comprises 17 residues. CDR3 nucleotides: TGTGCCAGCAGCTTCCCCGGGGATAAAGGGATAAAGGCTGAAGCTTTCTTT. This encodes CASSFPGDKGIKAEAFF.

The CDR3 loop reads CASSRQDNQPQHF. Written as DNA, the CDR3 is TGTGCCAGCAGCCGACAGGACAATCAGCCCCAGCATTTT. The genes are TRBV6-1 and TRBJ1-5; a possible D gene is TRBD1 (6 bases). Germline CDR1 is MNHNS and CDR2 is SASEGT. V lost 6 bases and J 3 bases, leaving 9 bases between the germline ends. This CDR3 is built from 13 residues.

This clone was seen only a few times. The chain has TRBV6-5 and TRBJ1-1, with D maybe TRBD1 (6 bases). This CDR3 has 14 residues. Trimming took 5 bases from V and 3 from J, leaving 13 bases between them. Germline CDR1 MNHEY, CDR2 SVGAGI. For the CDR3, the DNA is TGTGCCAGCAGTGACGGACAGAAATACACTGAAGCTTTCTTT. It specifies CASSDGQKYTEAFF.

There are a few counts of this clone. This chain links TRBV4-1 with TRBJ1-4, with 7 bases that match TRBD1. The V segment lost 5 bases and the J segment 4 bases; nucleotides outside the gene matches: 7. The CDR3 has 15 amino acids. Germline CDR1 and CDR2: MGHRA and YSYEKL. The CDR3 spells CASSTSQGFNEKLFF. Written as DNA, the CDR3 is TGCGCCAGCAGCACCTCACAGGGGTTTAATGAAAAACTGTTTTTT.

This chain joins TRBV27 and TRBJ1-2, with 7 bases identical to TRBD1. The CDR3 consists of 14 residues. J lost 4 bases, V lost 2 bases, and 4 bases had no gene match. CDR1 is MNHEY and CDR2 is SMNVEV in the germline V gene (reference sequence). The CDR3 DNA reads as TGTGCCAGCAGTTTACACAGGGGCTTCTATGGCTACACCTTC. Its protein product is CASSLHRGFYGYTF.

The rearrangement links TRBV10-2 to TRBJ2-2, with TRBD1 matching 7 bases. The germline gives CDR1 WSHSY, CDR2 SAAADI. This CDR3 has 14 residues. V was pared by 11 bases and J by 3 bases, with 9 bases of the junction left unmatched. The CDR3 DNA sequence: TGCGCCGCCGCGGCGACAGGGTACACCGGGGAGCTGTTTTTT. Residues: CAAAATGYTGELFF.

The genes are TRBV19 and TRBJ1-1; D is possibly TRBD1 (5 bases). Trimming took off 1 base at V and 6 bases at J, with 18 bases between the two ends. Per the germline V gene, CDR1 is LNHDA and CDR2 is SQIVND (reference sequence). There are 16 residues in the CDR3. The CDR3 region has the DNA TGTGCCAGTAGTATAGGTCCAGGGAGGGTACACGCTGAAGCTTTCTTT. It yields the protein CASSIGPGRVHAEAFF. The variable domain in full, completed from reference TRBV19 and TRBJ1-1, reads DGGITQSPKYLFRKEGQNVTLSCEQNLNHDAMYWYRQDPGQGLRLIYYSQIVNDFQKGDIAEGYSVSREKKESFPLTVTSAQKNPTAFYLCASSIGPGRVHAEAFFGQGTRLTVV.

The rearrangement links TRBV4-1 to TRBJ1-1, with D tentatively TRBD1 (5 bases). This CDR3 spans 13 amino acids. V shed 4 bases and J shed 9 bases, with 15 bases lying between them. The germline CDR1 and CDR2 sequences are MGHRA and YSYEKL. The CDR3 spells CASSLPGLSQAFF. The CDR3, as DNA: TGCGCCAGCAGCCTACCGGGACTGAGCCAAGCTTTCTTT.

A single count supports this clone. The chain links TRBV27 to TRBJ1-4, with a tentative D call TRBD1 (6 bases). Germline CDR1 reads MNHEY; CDR2 reads SMNVEV (reference sequence). CDR3 size: 18 residues. With 1 base removed from V and 7 bases from J, the gap between germline ends came to 22 bases. The chain's CDR3 is CASSLYSRGSSWGEKLFF. CDR3 DNA: TGTGCCAGCAGTTTATATTCCAGGGGCTCCTCCTGGGGTGAAAAACTGTTTTTT.

V gene TRBV19 combines with J gene TRBJ1-1; D is unresolved. V lost 5 bases and J lost 6, with 13 bases in between. Germline CDR1 reads LNHDA; CDR2 reads SQIVND (reference sequence). CDR3 length equals 13 residues. CDR3 in DNA: TGTGCCAGTAGTCCCCTCGACGGAGCTGAAGCTTTCTTT. As protein: CASSPLDGAEAFF.

The chain is built from TRBV19 and TRBJ1-4; weak D call: TRBD1 (6 bases). In germline, CDR1 is LNHDA, CDR2 SQIVND (reference sequence). This CDR3 spans 14 amino acids. Trimming took 8 bases from V and 8 from J, leaving 18 bases between them. The CDR3 nucleotides are TGTGCCAGTCGGACCTCAGGGGAATGGGAAAAACTGTTTTTT. Its protein product is CASRTSGEWEKLFF. Full variable domain (missing parts from reference TRBV19 and TRBJ1-4): DGGITQSPKYLFRKEGQNVTLSCEQNLNHDAMYWYRQDPGQGLRLIYYSQIVNDFQKGDIAEGYSVSREKKESFPLTVTSAQKNPTAFYLCASRTSGEWEKLFFGSGTQLSVL.

The chain is built from TRBV9 and TRBJ2-7, with D maybe TRBD2 (6 bases). The CDR3 spans 14 residues. Trimming took 0 bases from V and 2 from J, leaving 9 bases between them. The germline V gene has CDR1 SGDLS and CDR2 YYNGEE. The CDR3 DNA is TGTGCCAGCAGCGTAGGGGGGGATCCCTACGAGCAGTACTTC. Protein product: CASSVGGDPYEQYF.

The genes are TRBV5-1 and TRBJ1-3; D remains ambiguous. Germline values: CDR1 SGHRS, CDR2 YFSETQ. The CDR3 loop spans 15 amino acids. Trimming left V 7 bases short and J 0 bases short, with 14 bases between. CDR3 coding DNA: TGCGCCAGCGCCGAGGACGGACTCTCTGGAAACACCATATATTTT. Protein product: CASAEDGLSGNTIYF.